Listed here are 16 T cell receptor beta chains from one sample, sequenced in a study of T cells in Graves' hyperthyroidism and ophthalmopathy. There were TCR beta CDR3 regions amplified from RNA transcripts. During a first-round RT-PCR of the TCR CDR3, the HTBI primer set was used. One entry per CDR3 protein results from TCRdb running MiXCR on the multiplex PCR reads. There are roughly 580,000 distinct CDR3 sequences in the sample; 46% occur only once, and 8.2% lies in the top ten. Sequenced sample: peripheral blood or thyroid tissue (not recorded which). Receptors originate from a woman aged 18-29 years with Graves' hyperthyroidism.

V usage is TRBV29-1 and J usage is TRBJ1-5, with TRBD1 identical over 7 bases. The CDR3 runs to 10 residues. Germline CDR1 and CDR2: SQVTM and ANQGSEA. Trimming cost V 8 bases and J 12 bases; bases outside gene matches: 7. The CDR3: CSFDREVQHF. In DNA, the CDR3 is TGCAGCTTCGACAGGGAAGTCCAGCATTTT.

The rearrangement links TRBV7-9 to TRBJ2-7; no reliable D call. This CDR3 is built from 13 residues. Germline values: CDR1 SEHNR, CDR2 FQNEAQ (reference sequence). With 1 base removed from V and 6 bases from J, the gap between germline ends came to 10 bases. Here the CDR3 DNA reads TGTGCCAGCAGCTTAGGGGAAGAGTCCGAGCAGTACTTC. Translation gives CASSLGEESEQYF.

V gene TRBV2 combines with J gene TRBJ2-7; D may match TRBD1 or TRBD2 (5 bases each). The CDR3 is 14 amino acids. Germline CDR1 SNHLY, CDR2 FYNNEI. Deletions cut 8 bases from V and 0 bases from J, with 14 bases between. DNA for the CDR3: TGTGCCAGCCGACGACCAGGGACCTCCTACGAGCAGTACTTC. Protein sequence: CASRRPGTSYEQYF. The full variable domain, rest sourced from reference TRBV2 and TRBJ2-7, is EPEVTQTPSHQVTQMGQEVILRCVPISNHLYFYWYRQILGQKVEFLVSFYNNEISEKSEIFDDQFSVERPDGSNFTLKIRSTKLEDSAMYFCASRRPGTSYEQYFGPGTRLTVT.

The chain combines TRBV29-1 with TRBJ1-1, with 7 nucleotides matching TRBD1. The CDR3 runs to 10 residues. V was pared by 8 bases and J by 7 bases, with 4 bases of the junction left unmatched. The germline gives CDR1 SQVTM, CDR2 ANQGSEA. CDR3: CSLGGSEAFF. The CDR3 nucleotides are TGCAGCTTAGGGGGCAGTGAAGCTTTCTTT.

The chain combines TRBV4-1 with TRBJ2-7, with D possibly TRBD2 on 5 matching bases. The DNA end lines up better with TRBJ2-5; the J call may be wrong. The CDR3 has 14 residues. Germline values: CDR1 MGHRA, CDR2 YSYEKL. CDR3 bases: TGCGCCAGCAGCCAGTTGACTACACAAGAGACCCAGTACTTC. This gives the protein CASSQLTTQETQYF.

The V gene is TRBV2, the J gene TRBJ1-5, with a tentative D call TRBD1 (5 bases). V was trimmed by 3 bases and J by 0 bases, leaving 9 bases between them. The V gene's germline CDR1 is SNHLY and CDR2 FYNNEI. This CDR3 region has 15 residues. This chain's CDR3 is CASSDGGYSNQPQHF. Written as DNA, the CDR3 is TGTGCCAGCAGTGATGGGGGTTATAGCAATCAGCCCCAGCATTTT.

This clonotype was observed many times. The chain carries TRBV24-1 and TRBJ1-2; no reliable D call. The CDR3 contains 11 residues. V shed 0 bases and J shed 8 bases, with 3 bases lying between them. CDR1 and CDR2 from the germline V gene are KGHDR and SFDVKD. The DNA of the CDR3 is TGTGCCACCAGTGATTTGCAAGGCTACACCTTC. This codes for CATSDLQGYTF.

This sequence joins TRBV5-1 and TRBJ1-5; the D gene is possibly TRBD1 (5 bases). The length of the CDR3 is 17 residues. Trimming shortened V by 2 bases and J by 0 bases, and 15 bases separated the two germline ends. Per germline, CDR1 SGHRS and CDR2 YFSETQ. CDR3 amino acids: CASSLWTPQPSNQPQHF. CDR3 sequence (DNA): TGCGCCAGCAGCTTATGGACACCGCAACCTAGCAATCAGCCCCAGCATTTT.

This sequence joins TRBV10-3 and TRBJ2-7, with 8 bases fitting TRBD2. The CDR3 extends over 14 amino acids. CDR1 is ENHRY, CDR2 SYGVKD, per germline. J gave up 7 bases and V 10 bases, and 15 bases lay outside the gene matches. CDR3 DNA: TGTGCCAGCAGCCCAAGCGGGAGTTTTGGGGAGCAGTACTTC. The encoded protein is CASSPSGSFGEQYF.

Remarks on this clonotype: This may arise from a read error, as a much more abundant clone is one base away. The V gene is TRBV9, the J gene TRBJ1-2; the D gene is possibly TRBD1 (5 bases). The germline CDR1 and CDR2 sequences are SGDLS and YYNGEE. Trimming left V 3 bases short and J 8 bases short, with 14 bases between. CDR3 length: 13 amino acids. CDR3 sequence (DNA): TGTGCCAGCAGCGGCTCCCGGGGCCAGGGCTACACCTTC. It translates to CASSGSRGQGYTF.

The rearrangement joins TRBV20-1 to TRBJ1-1, with 7 bases lining up with TRBD1. CDR1 DFQATT and CDR2 SNEGSKA come from the germline V gene (reference sequence). The CDR3 spans 13 residues. Trimming removed 6 bases from V and 3 bases from J; junction bases left unmatched: 7. CDR3 residues: CSANRGLYTEAFF. DNA of the CDR3: TGCAGTGCAAATAGGGGGCTTTACACTGAAGCTTTCTTT.

This clonotype was found many times. The gene calls are TRBV25-1 and TRBJ1-2; TRBD1 aligns across 8 bases. This CDR3 is built from 14 residues. The germline gives CDR1 MGHDK, CDR2 SYGVNS. V lost 5 bases to trimming and J lost 2 bases; unmatched junction nucleotides: 4. CDR3 loop: CASSSGGANYGYTF. The CDR3 nucleotides read TGTGCCAGCAGTTCAGGGGGCGCGAACTATGGCTACACCTTC.

This clonotype was seen a few times. The chain is built from TRBV7-9 and TRBJ1-2, with D unclear. The germline V gene has CDR1 SEHNR and CDR2 FQNEAQ (reference sequence). The length of the CDR3 is 16 residues. V was clipped by 3 bases and J by 2 bases, with 16 bases between them. CDR3 DNA: TGTGCCAGCAGCTTTTGGCCAACGAGCCCGAACTATGGCTACACCTTC. Its protein product is CASSFWPTSPNYGYTF. The variable domain in full, with the rest retrieved from reference TRBV7-9 and TRBJ1-2, is DTGVSQNPRHKITKRGQNVTFRCDPISEHNRLYWYRQTLGQGPEFLTYFQNEAQLEKSRLLSDRFSAERPKGSFSTLEIQRTEQGDSAMYLCASSFWPTSPNYGYTFGSGTRLTVV.

This clonotype has at least ten counts. V is TRBV25-1 and J is TRBJ2-7; 13 nucleotides align to TRBD2. The CDR3 spans 16 residues. CDR1 is MGHDK and CDR2 is SYGVNS in the germline V gene. V trimming: 1 base; J trimming: 6 bases; junction bases outside the gene matches: 6. The CDR3 nucleotides are TGTGCCAGCAGTGAATCCAGGACTAGCGGGAGTAGCGAGCAGTACTTC. It codes for CASSESRTSGSSEQYF.

This chain uses TRBV15 with TRBJ1-1; no clear D. Germline V lookup: CDR1 LNHNV, CDR2 YYDKDF (reference sequence). This CDR3 is built from 15 residues. V was pared by 1 base and J by 2 bases, with 11 bases between. CDR3 protein: CATSRVPRPNTEAFF. DNA of the CDR3: TGTGCCACCAGCAGAGTACCCAGGCCAAACACTGAAGCTTTCTTT.

The chain recombines TRBV4-1 with TRBJ2-5, with 7 nucleotides matching TRBD1. The CDR3 runs to 14 residues. Unmatched junction bases numbered 5, after V lost 2 bases and J lost 5 bases. CDR1 is MGHRA and CDR2 is YSYEKL in the germline V gene. The DNA of the CDR3 is TGCGCCAGCAGCCAACCGGGACAGTTGGAGACCCAGTACTTC. Translating gives CASSQPGQLETQYF.